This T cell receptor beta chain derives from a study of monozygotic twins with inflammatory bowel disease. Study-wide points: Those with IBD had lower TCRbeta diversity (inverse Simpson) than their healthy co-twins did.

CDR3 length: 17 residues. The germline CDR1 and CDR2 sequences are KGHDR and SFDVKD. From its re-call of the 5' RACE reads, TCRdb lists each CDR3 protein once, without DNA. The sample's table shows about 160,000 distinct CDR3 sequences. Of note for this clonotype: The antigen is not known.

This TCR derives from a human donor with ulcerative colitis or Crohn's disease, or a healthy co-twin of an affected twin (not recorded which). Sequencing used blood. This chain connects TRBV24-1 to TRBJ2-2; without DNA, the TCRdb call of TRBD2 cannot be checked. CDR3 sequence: CATSDSGLAGNTGELFF.